The rows below give T cell receptor beta chains drawn from one sample of a study of a mutant IDH1 vaccine in newly diagnosed glioma. Their antigen targets remain unknown. The protocol was immunoSEQ multiplex PCR, while the TCRdb copy is restricted to in-frame clones and leaves out a portion. Seen here are around 80,000 clones, 85% to 90% observed once, and the top ten hold 0.77%. The sample was PBMCs, taken from a glioma patient whose treatment included an IDH1 peptide vaccine. All receptors come from a woman between 50 and 59 years old with glioma. The CDR3 runs from the conserved cysteine through the conserved F or W. Each record gives: V gene, D gene, clone size, J gene, CDR3 protein, CDR3 DNA. The D gene is left open where the match is weak. Part of the rows lack a size; the others show once, few, many or a class for expanded clones.

TRBV4-1	-	-	TRBJ2-7	CASSQFLGRQSSYEQYF	TGCGCCAGCAGCCAATTCTTAGGGCGGCAGAGCTCCTACGAGCAGTACTTC
TRBV28	-	-	TRBJ2-7	CASSLRRGAGYEQYF	TGTGCCAGCAGTCTCCGGCGCGGGGCGGGGTACGAGCAGTACTTC
TRBV2	-	-	TRBJ2-3	CASSLQGGTDTQYF	TGTGCCAGCAGTCTGCAGGGTGGGACAGATACGCAGTATTTT
TRBV27	-	-	TRBJ2-4	CASRGPGDIQYF	TGTGCCAGCAGGGGTCCGGGCGACATTCAGTACTTC
TRBV5-1	-	-	TRBJ2-1	CASSPDSPYNEQFF	TGCGCCAGCAGCCCCGACAGCCCCTACAATGAGCAGTTCTTC
TRBV5-4	-	few	TRBJ2-3	CASSLLPGDTDTQYF	TGTGCCAGCAGCTTGCTTCCAGGGGACACAGATACGCAGTATTTT
TRBV27	TRBD2	-	TRBJ2-7	CASSSLGAGGRYEQYF	TGTGCCAGCAGTTCCTTAGGGGCGGGAGGGCGCTACGAGCAGTACTTC
TRBV7-6	-	-	TRBJ2-5	CASRPGVRETQYF	TGTGCCAGCAGACCGGGAGTACGGGAGACCCAGTACTTC
TRBV9	-	-	TRBJ2-2	CASTQGRRARGTGELFF	TGTGCCAGCACCCAAGGTCGGAGAGCCCGAGGGACCGGGGAGCTGTTTTTT
TRBV5-1	TRBD1	-	TRBJ2-7	CASSPRQGHSYEQYF	TGCGCCAGCAGCCCACGACAGGGACACTCCTACGAGCAGTACTTC
TRBV5-8	-	-	TRBJ1-6	CASKAVDNSPLHF	TGTGCCAGCAAGGCGGTAGATAATTCACCCCTCCACTTT
TRBV6-5	-	-	TRBJ2-7	CASSIGLVLYEQYF	TGTGCCAGCAGTATAGGACTGGTGTTATACGAGCAGTACTTC
TRBV9	TRBD2	-	TRBJ2-4	CASSVAGLAGGTKNIQYF	TGTGCCAGCAGCGTAGCGGGACTAGCGGGGGGAACCAAAAACATTCAGTACTTC
TRBV28	-	-	TRBJ2-3	CASLTVATDTQYF	TGTGCCAGCCTCACAGTAGCCACAGATACGCAGTATTTT
TRBV19	TRBD2	-	TRBJ2-1	CASSITSGFNEQFF	TGTGCCAGTAGTATAACTAGCGGATTCAATGAGCAGTTCTTC
TRBV4-1	-	-	TRBJ1-3	CASSQALTGSSGNTIYF	TGCGCCAGCAGCCAAGCCCTGACAGGCAGCTCTGGAAACACCATATATTTT
TRBV30	TRBD1	once	TRBJ2-7	CAWTGGGVYEQYF	TGTGCCTGGACAGGGGGCGGCGTCTACGAGCAGTACTTC
TRBV5-1	-	once	TRBJ2-5	CASSLEVLAGETQYF	TGCGCCAGCAGCTTGGAGGTCCTGGCAGGGGAGACCCAGTACTTC
TRBV7-9	TRBD1	-	TRBJ2-1	CASRRPGQGHYNEQFF	TGTGCCAGCAGACGCCCGGGACAGGGACACTACAATGAGCAGTTCTTC
TRBV6-5	-	-	TRBJ2-7	CASSPARGGYEQYF	TGTGCCAGTAGCCCGGCTAGAGGTGGATACGAGCAGTACTTC
TRBV28	TRBD1	-	TRBJ2-1	CASSFTRGTGSNEQFF	TGTGCCAGCAGTTTCACTAGGGGGACAGGGTCGAATGAGCAGTTCTTC
TRBV5-6	TRBD1	once	TRBJ1-2	CASSNIPGTGGKLNYGYTF	TGTGCCAGCAGTAACATCCCGGGGACAGGGGGAAAACTAAACTATGGCTACACCTTC
TRBV5-1	TRBD1	-	TRBJ1-1	CASSQTYDRAEAFF	TGCGCCAGCAGCCAAACTTACGACAGGGCTGAAGCTTTCTTT
TRBV5-1	TRBD2	-	TRBJ2-7	CASSLASGSTYEQYF	TGCGCCAGCAGCTTGGCTAGCGGGAGTACCTACGAGCAGTACTTC
TRBV9	TRBD1	-	TRBJ2-2	CASTPYGTGRTGELFF	TGTGCCAGCACCCCATACGGGACAGGAAGAACCGGGGAGCTGTTTTTT
TRBV11-2	TRBD1	-	TRBJ2-5	CASSPRGTGPQETQYF	TGTGCCAGCAGCCCCAGAGGGACAGGTCCCCAAGAGACCCAGTACTTC
TRBV18	-	-	TRBJ2-2	CASSPQGMGTGELFF	TGTGCCAGCTCACCTCAGGGGATGGGCACCGGGGAGCTGTTTTTT
TRBV5-4	-	-	TRBJ1-1	CASSLDSGTDTEAFF	TGTGCCAGCAGCTTGGATTCAGGAACGGACACTGAAGCTTTCTTT
TRBV10-1	TRBD2	-	TRBJ2-1	CASSSSGYNEQFF	TGCGCCAGCAGTTCTAGCGGCTACAATGAGCAGTTCTTC
TRBV5-1	-	-	TRBJ1-1	CASSGRAGNTEAFF	TGCGCCAGCAGCGGGCGGGCTGGTAACACTGAAGCTTTCTTT
TRBV10-2	TRBD1	-	TRBJ2-7	CASSVRTGGDEQYF	TGCGCCAGCAGTGTCAGGACAGGAGGTGACGAGCAGTACTTC
TRBV10-3	TRBD2	-	TRBJ2-7	CAISEGGSRYEQYF	TGTGCCATCAGTGAGGGCGGGAGCCGCTACGAGCAGTACTTC
TRBV7-9	TRBD1	once	TRBJ2-1	CASSVRDRDNEQFF	TGTGCCAGCAGTGTCCGGGACAGGGACAATGAGCAGTTCTTC
TRBV7-9	-	-	TRBJ1-2	CASSLIVANYGYTF	TGTGCCAGCAGCTTAATTGTAGCTAACTATGGCTACACCTTC
TRBV7-9	TRBD1	-	TRBJ2-5	CASSTLQGAGETQYF	TGTGCCAGCAGCACGTTACAGGGGGCAGGGGAGACCCAGTACTTC
TRBV7-9	-	-	TRBJ2-1	CASSLSRYAYNEQFF	TGTGCCAGCAGCTTAAGTCGTTACGCCTACAATGAGCAGTTCTTC
TRBV10-2	-	-	TRBJ2-7	CASSSGLAPYEQYF	TGCGCCAGCAGTAGCGGGCTAGCGCCATACGAGCAGTACTTC
TRBV7-9	TRBD1	-	TRBJ2-5	CASSAPTGGGETQYF	TGTGCCAGCAGCGCCCCTACAGGGGGCGGCGAGACCCAGTACTTC
TRBV28	-	-	TRBJ1-1	CASVHRKNTEAFF	TGTGCCAGCGTTCACAGGAAGAACACTGAAGCTTTCTTT